The rows below give T cell receptor beta chains drawn from one sample of a study of blood T cell repertoires in COVID-19. Libraries were prepared by immunoSEQ multiplex PCR; TCRdb keeps only in-frame clonotypes and omits some of them. The profile shows some 170,000 clones, 80% to 90% of them singletons. The sequenced material came from PBMCs or T cells enriched from blood (not recorded which). The origin of the receptors is a man aged 45-65 years who had recovered from COVID-19. The conserved cysteine and the conserved F or W are not part of the CDR3 here.

V gene: TRBV6-1; J gene: TRBJ1-1; CDR3 protein: ASTQEVGNTEAF
V gene: TRBV14; J gene: TRBJ1-2; CDR3 protein: ASSHSRNYGYT
V gene: TRBV29-1; J gene: TRBJ2-1; CDR3 protein: SVESAGGNEQF
V gene: TRBV7-6; J gene: TRBJ2-3; CDR3 protein: ASSPAGGLDTQY
V gene: TRBV10-3; J gene: TRBJ2-5; CDR3 protein: AISRTGEPQETQY
V gene: TRBV28; J gene: TRBJ2-7; CDR3 protein: ASSTGSPYEQY
V gene: TRBV14; J gene: TRBJ2-3; CDR3 protein: ASSQAGGGADTQY
V gene: TRBV12-3/TRBV12-4; J gene: TRBJ1-1; CDR3 protein: ASSQDRYTEAF
V gene: TRBV4-1; J gene: TRBJ1-3; CDR3 protein: ASSQEGGGQVGNTIY
V gene: TRBV30; J gene: TRBJ2-2; CDR3 protein: AWSVSANTGELF
V gene: TRBV10-1; J gene: TRBJ2-7; CDR3 protein: ASSDSPYEQY
V gene: TRBV30; J gene: TRBJ1-1; CDR3 protein: ASRTGSGTEAF
V gene: TRBV28; J gene: TRBJ1-2; CDR3 protein: ASRTTGGNYGYT
V gene: TRBV2; J gene: TRBJ1-6; CDR3 protein: ASKYRQGNSPLH
V gene: TRBV11-2; J gene: TRBJ2-1; CDR3 protein: ASSLVSGFGNEQF
V gene: TRBV19; J gene: TRBJ1-1; CDR3 protein: ASRRQGEGPEAF